A single sample is the source of the 17 T cell receptor beta chains below, sequenced in a study of blood T cell repertoires in COVID-19. This table comes from immunoSEQ multiplex PCR, and its TCRdb copy is limited to in-frame clones, with some not included. The table includes approximately 150,000 clones, about 86% detected once. The sequencing sample was made of peripheral blood. The receptors were sampled from a man in his 70s with active or convalescent COVID-19.

V and J are TRBV28 and TRBJ1-2, with no clear D. CDR3 length: 14 amino acids. V shed 6 bases and J shed 2 bases, with 13 bases lying between them. In germline, CDR1 is MDHEN, CDR2 SYDVKM. This chain's CDR3 is CASRVLGQNYGYTF. Written as DNA, the CDR3 is TGTGCCAGCAGGGTCCTGGGCCAGAACTATGGCTACACCTTC.

The CDR3: CASSLESGVRTEAFF. The CDR3 nucleotides read TGTGCCAGCAGCTTAGAATCAGGGGTGCGGACTGAAGCTTTCTTT. The chain links TRBV7-9 to TRBJ1-1, with D tentatively TRBD1 (6 bases). This CDR3 spans 15 amino acids. Trimming stripped 1 base from V and 5 bases from J, with 14 bases between. Germline CDR1 is SEHNR and CDR2 is FQNEAQ (reference sequence).

This chain connects TRBV20-1 to TRBJ2-1, with TRBD1 matching 8 bases. This CDR3 has 17 residues. V trimming: 3 bases; J trimming: 0 bases; junction bases outside the gene matches: 10. Germline CDR1 is DFQATT and CDR2 is SNEGSKA (reference sequence). The CDR3 sequence is CSASERRGPFSYNEQFF. CDR3 DNA: TGCAGTGCTAGTGAACGCAGGGGGCCGTTCTCCTACAATGAGCAGTTCTTC.

The chain links TRBV7-2 to TRBJ1-3; no clear D gene. Trimming stripped 1 base from V and 3 bases from J, with 10 bases between. Germline V CDR1 and CDR2: SGHTA, FQGNSA. This CDR3 has 15 residues. CDR3 amino acids: CASSLDPGNGNTIYF. As DNA, the CDR3 is TGTGCCAGCAGCTTAGATCCGGGGAATGGAAACACCATATATTTT.

This chain joins TRBV30 and TRBJ2-7, with 9 bases matching TRBD2. The CDR3 extends over 13 amino acids. The trim removed 3 bases at V and 6 bases at J, leaving 6 bases unmatched. Germline V gene sequence: CDR1 GTSNPN, CDR2 SVGIG (reference sequence). In DNA, the CDR3 is TGTGCCTGGAGCAGCGGGAGGCTCATCGAGCAGTACTTC. The encoded protein is CAWSSGRLIEQYF.

The chain uses TRBV2 and TRBJ1-1, with a weak D call TRBD1 (5 bases). This CDR3 region has 14 residues. Trimming took 7 bases from V and 4 from J, leaving 16 bases between them. CDR1 and CDR2 from the germline V gene are SNHLY and FYNNEI. The DNA of the CDR3 is TGTGCCAGCATCCCCGGGGAGGGGACCACTGAAGCTTTCTTT. The encoded protein is CASIPGEGTTEAFF.

This clone was detected only a few times. The chain links TRBV10-2 to TRBJ1-2; TRBD1 is a possible D gene (5 bases). Germline V lookup: CDR1 WSHSY, CDR2 SAAADI. Trimming removed 3 bases from V and 8 bases from J, with 10 bases in between. The CDR3 sequence is 12 residues long. Here the CDR3 DNA reads TGCGCCAGCAGTGAACAGGCCCGCGGCTACACCTTC. Its protein is CASSEQARGYTF.

The chain has TRBV7-2 and TRBJ2-3; 12 bases are a match to TRBD2. The CDR3 sequence is 14 residues long. Germline V lookup: CDR1 SGHTA, CDR2 FQGNSA. With V trimmed by 8 bases and J by 6 bases, 6 bases remained unmatched. The CDR3 sequence: CASRLAGALDTQYF. The CDR3 DNA reads TGTGCCAGCCGACTAGCGGGGGCGCTGGATACGCAGTATTTT.

The gene calls are TRBV30 and TRBJ1-6, with D perhaps matching TRBD1 (5 bases). The CDR3 contains 15 residues. V was clipped by 2 bases and J by 0 bases, with 8 bases between them. CDR1 and CDR2 from the germline V gene are GTSNPN and SVGIG (reference sequence). The CDR3 spells CAWSRTSSYNSPLHF. The CDR3 region has the DNA TGTGCCTGGAGTCGGACAAGCTCCTATAATTCACCCCTCCACTTT. The full variable domain, with the rest looked up from reference TRBV30 and TRBJ1-6, is SQTIHQWPATLVQPVGSPLSLECTVEGTSNPNLYWYRQAAGRGLQLLFYSVGIGQISSEVPQNLSASRPQDRQFILSSKKLLLSDSGFYLCAWSRTSSYNSPLHFGNGTRLTVT.

This chain connects TRBV11-2 to TRBJ1-4; 9 positions agree with TRBD1. The germline gives CDR1 SGHAT, CDR2 FQNNGV. The CDR3 sequence is 15 residues long. V lost 5 bases and J lost 3; bases outside the gene matches: 4. CDR3 nucleotides: TGTGCCAGCAGCACGGGACAGGGCCCTAATGAAAAACTGTTTTTT. Translated, it gives CASSTGQGPNEKLFF.

This clone has a handful of counts. The chain joins TRBV6-2 or TRBV6-3 to TRBJ1-5; D not resolved. The CDR3 extends over 15 amino acids. V was clipped by 6 bases and J by 2 bases, with 14 bases between them. CDR1 and CDR2 from the germline V gene are MNHEY and SVGEGT. CDR3 protein: CASSADAGGNQPQHF. CDR3 DNA: TGTGCCAGCAGCGCGGACGCGGGTGGCAATCAGCCCCAGCATTTT.

The V gene is TRBV25-1, the J gene TRBJ2-5; 8 positions agree with TRBD2. The V gene end was trimmed by 4 bases and the J gene end by 5 bases; junction bases not matched to a gene: 18. Germline lookup yields CDR1 MGHDK and CDR2 SYGVNS. The CDR3 totals 18 residues. CDR3 in amino acids: CASSGHPGLEGGLETQYF. In DNA, the CDR3 is TGTGCCAGCAGTGGTCATCCGGGACTAGAAGGAGGATTGGAGACCCAGTACTTC.

The genes are TRBV10-3 and TRBJ1-1, with D possibly matching TRBD1 (5 bases). This CDR3 is 14 amino acids long. CDR1 is ENHRY, CDR2 SYGVKD, per germline. Trimming cost V 6 bases and J 1 base, with 12 bases left between them. As DNA, the CDR3 is TGTGCCATCAGGGAGAATCAGGGGAACACTGAAGCTTTCTTT. Translation: CAIRENQGNTEAFF.

This clone was recorded only once. The V gene is TRBV3-1 (or the pseudogene TRBV3-2), the J gene TRBJ2-1; a weak D match, TRBD2 (7 bases). V shed 2 bases and J shed 6 bases, with 14 bases lying between them. The CDR3 is 15 amino acids. Germline V gives CDR1 LGHDT, CDR2 YNNKEL (reference sequence). CDR3 residues: CASSQKGGGGNEQFF. The DNA for the CDR3 is TGTGCCAGCAGCCAAAAGGGGGGAGGGGGCAATGAGCAGTTCTTC.

The CDR3 nucleotides read TGTGCCAGTAGTATAGCGGGACAGCCGAACACTGAAGCTTTCTTT. Amino acids: CASSIAGQPNTEAFF. The chain employs TRBV19 and TRBJ1-1, with 7 positions matching TRBD1. The CDR3 runs to 15 residues. Germline CDR1 is LNHDA and CDR2 is SQIVND (reference sequence). The V and J ends lost 1 base and 1 base, in that order; junction bases with no gene match: 3.

J is TRBJ1-4 and V is TRBV5-8; 7 bases agree with TRBD1. The J segment lost 9 bases and the V segment lost 3 bases, leaving 5 bases of the junction unmatched. The CDR3 is made up of 13 amino acids. Germline V lookup: CDR1 SGHTS, CDR2 YDEGEE. Here the CDR3 reads CASSSMTGKKLFF. CDR3 nucleotides: TGTGCCAGCAGCTCAATGACAGGGAAAAAACTGTTTTTT.

This sequence joins TRBV7-9 and TRBJ1-1; no clear D gene. The CDR3 loop spans 15 amino acids. V was pared by 2 bases and J by 1 base, with 11 bases between. Germline-derived CDR1 and CDR2 are SEHNR and FQNEAQ (reference sequence). The DNA for the CDR3 is TGTGCCAGCAGCTTAACGTCAAACAGGAACACTGAAGCTTTCTTT. This codes for CASSLTSNRNTEAFF.